The clone carrying this TCR beta chain was counted a few times. TCR beta VDJ and CDR3 profiling used genomic DNA as template. TCRdb processed the reads anew with MiXCR; each CDR3 protein has one entry. The repertoire holds a few hundred thousand distinct CDR3 sequences, with about a third as singletons. The length of the CDR3 is 14 residues. V dropped 1 base and J dropped 5 bases, with 8 bases sitting between them. Germline CDR1 reads LGHDT; CDR2 reads YNNKEL (reference sequence). The sample originates from a study of CD8+CD57+ T cells in acquired aplastic anemia. Sequenced input: sorted CD4+, CD8+, or CD8+CD57+ T cells (not recorded which) from PBMCs. This chain links TRBV3-1 with TRBJ2-2; no clear D gene. The receptor was derived from a human donor in good health, serving as a control. This chain's CDR3 is CASSQVRSTGELFF. For the CDR3, the DNA is TGTGCCAGCAGCCAAGTTAGGAGTACCGGGGAGCTGTTTTTT.